This T cell receptor beta chain was found in a study of PD-1 blockade in classical Hodgkin lymphoma. General study findings and limits: There was a significant rise in CD4+ TCR diversity by C4D1, with no such rise for CD8+.

The time point here: cycle 4 day 1 (C4D1), after less than 7 weeks of nivolumab. All patients experienced relapse after autologous stem cell transplantation, and brentuximab vedotin exposure was variable. Trimming pared 3 bases from V and 7 bases from J, leaving 19 bases between. Germline CDR1 and CDR2: SGHNT and YYREEE (reference sequence). The CDR3 loop spans 16 amino acids. Note on this clone: Its antigen remains unknown.

The data were produced by immunoSEQ multiplex PCR, yet TCRdb's version contains in-frame clones alone and is incomplete. The sample shows about 60,000 clones, about 89% of them seen only once. J is TRBJ2-2 and V is TRBV5-4, with D perhaps being TRBD1 or TRBD2 (6 bases each). The sample was peripheral blood mononuclear cells (PBMCs), taken before the fourth cycle of nivolumab. This sequence originates from a human donor with classical Hodgkin lymphoma. The CDR3 nucleotides are TGTGCCAGCAGCTCGCAGCCCAGGGGAGGACTCGGGGAGCTGTTTTTT. Protein product: CASSSQPRGGLGELFF.